A selection of T cell receptor beta chains follows, all from one sample in a study of T cell repertoires in cytomegalovirus infection. TCRdb ran MiXCR on the reads and lists one entry per CDR3 protein. The sample includes about 740,000 distinct CDR3 sequences, 35% to 45% seen only once; the top ten take 2.5% to 3%. Material: PBMCs. These receptor sequences come from a human donor in good health (CMV status not recorded). Some clones in this sample may be carry-over from other donors' samples. Both conserved end residues are part of each CDR3. The order of the fields is clone size, D gene, J gene, V gene, CDR3 DNA, CDR3 protein. A D gene is named only where the DNA matches it firmly. Rows may omit the clone size; those that give it use once, few, many or a size class.

clone size: many
D gene: -
J gene: TRBJ1-3
V gene: TRBV7-6
CDR3 DNA: TGTGCCAGCAGCTTAGTAGGGGAGGGGACTGGAAACACCATATATTTT
CDR3 protein: CASSLVGEGTGNTIYF

clone size: many
D gene: -
J gene: TRBJ2-4
V gene: TRBV12-3/TRBV12-4
CDR3 DNA: TGTGCCAGCAGTTTAGATGAAAACATTCAGTACTTC
CDR3 protein: CASSLDENIQYF

clone size: -
D gene: -
J gene: TRBJ2-7
V gene: TRBV5-1
CDR3 DNA: TGCGCCAGCAGCTTGGCTGGGGGGTCCAGAGAGTACTTC
CDR3 protein: CASSLAGGSREYF

clone size: few
D gene: -
J gene: TRBJ1-5
V gene: TRBV5-1
CDR3 DNA: TGCGCCAGCAGCCCCACACCCGCGCATCAGCCCCAGCATTTT
CDR3 protein: CASSPTPAHQPQHF

clone size: -
D gene: -
J gene: TRBJ1-6
V gene: TRBV6-5
CDR3 DNA: TGTGCCAGCAGTTACCGAGACAGCTATAATTCACCCCTCCACTTT
CDR3 protein: CASSYRDSYNSPLHF

clone size: -
D gene: -
J gene: TRBJ1-5
V gene: TRBV19
CDR3 DNA: TGTGCCAGTAGTACAGGGGTGGGAAATCAGCCCCAGCATTTT
CDR3 protein: CASSTGVGNQPQHF

clone size: many
D gene: TRBD1
J gene: TRBJ1-4
V gene: TRBV28
CDR3 DNA: TGTGCCAGCAGCCCGAGACAGGGCTTCAATGAAAAACTGTTTTTT
CDR3 protein: CASSPRQGFNEKLFF

clone size: -
D gene: -
J gene: TRBJ2-5
V gene: TRBV27
CDR3 DNA: TGTGCCAGCAGTTTAAGGACCACCCAAGAGACCCAGTACTTC
CDR3 protein: CASSLRTTQETQYF

clone size: many
D gene: TRBD1
J gene: TRBJ1-2
V gene: TRBV7-2
CDR3 DNA: TGTGCCAGCAGCTCGGACAGGGTTTCCTATGGCTACACCTTC
CDR3 protein: CASSSDRVSYGYTF

clone size: few
D gene: -
J gene: TRBJ1-2
V gene: TRBV28
CDR3 DNA: TGTGCCAGCAGTGACGGATTCAACTATGGCTACACCTTC
CDR3 protein: CASSDGFNYGYTF

clone size: few
D gene: -
J gene: TRBJ1-1
V gene: TRBV28
CDR3 DNA: TGTGCCAGCAGTTCGACCACTGAAGCTTTCTTT
CDR3 protein: CASSSTTEAFF

clone size: -
D gene: -
J gene: TRBJ2-6
V gene: TRBV3-1
CDR3 DNA: TGTGCCAGCAGCCAAGGGCCGCCCATCTCTGGGGCCAACGTCCTGACTTTC
CDR3 protein: CASSQGPPISGANVLTF

clone size: many
D gene: -
J gene: TRBJ1-5
V gene: TRBV7-9
CDR3 DNA: TGTGCCAGCAGCGCTCCGGGGTTCGGGCAGCCCCAGCATTTT
CDR3 protein: CASSAPGFGQPQHF

clone size: -
D gene: -
J gene: TRBJ2-7
V gene: TRBV5-4
CDR3 DNA: TGTGCCAGCAGCTTGAAGACGGACTCCTACGAGCAGTACTTC
CDR3 protein: CASSLKTDSYEQYF

clone size: -
D gene: -
J gene: TRBJ2-7
V gene: TRBV15
CDR3 DNA: TGTGCCACCAGCAGGCCTAACGGGCACGAGCAGTACTTC
CDR3 protein: CATSRPNGHEQYF

clone size: few
D gene: -
J gene: TRBJ2-1
V gene: TRBV23-1
CDR3 DNA: TGCGCCAGCAGTCATTCTAAGGTCAACTACAATGAGCAGTTCTTC
CDR3 protein: CASSHSKVNYNEQFF

clone size: few
D gene: -
J gene: TRBJ2-5
V gene: TRBV7-6
CDR3 DNA: TGTGCCAGCAGCCCCGAGGGTCGGGGCCAAGAGACCCAGTACTTC
CDR3 protein: CASSPEGRGQETQYF

clone size: few
D gene: -
J gene: TRBJ1-5
V gene: TRBV20-1
CDR3 DNA: TGCAGTGCTAGAGAGGGCACCCAGCCCCAGCATTTT
CDR3 protein: CSAREGTQPQHF

clone size: few
D gene: -
J gene: TRBJ2-1
V gene: TRBV19
CDR3 DNA: TGTGCCAGTAACCCAGGGCAGGGGACCTACAATGAGCAGTTCTTC
CDR3 protein: CASNPGQGTYNEQFF

clone size: -
D gene: TRBD1
J gene: TRBJ2-7
V gene: TRBV5-1
CDR3 DNA: TGCGCCAGCAGCTCACCGACCGGGACAGGGCTCTACGAGCAGTACTTC
CDR3 protein: CASSSPTGTGLYEQYF

clone size: once
D gene: TRBD1
J gene: TRBJ1-3
V gene: TRBV28
CDR3 DNA: TGTGCCAGCAGTCGACAGGGGCCTGGAAACACCATATATTTT
CDR3 protein: CASSRQGPGNTIYF

clone size: -
D gene: -
J gene: TRBJ1-2
V gene: TRBV5-1
CDR3 DNA: TGCGCCAGCAGCTCAAGGACCGATTCCCGAAAGTACTATGGCTACACCTTC
CDR3 protein: CASSSRTDSRKYYGYTF

clone size: -
D gene: -
J gene: TRBJ1-3
V gene: TRBV5-1
CDR3 DNA: TGCGCCAGCTCCGCTGGTGGAAACACCATATATTTT
CDR3 protein: CASSAGGNTIYF

clone size: few
D gene: TRBD1
J gene: TRBJ2-1
V gene: TRBV28
CDR3 DNA: TGTGCCAGCAGTTTACCCCAGTCCCGGGACAGAAAAGAGCAGTTCTTC
CDR3 protein: CASSLPQSRDRKEQFF

clone size: -
D gene: TRBD2
J gene: TRBJ2-5
V gene: TRBV7-2
CDR3 DNA: TGTGCCAGCAGGAATCTACTACGGGGGGAAGAGACCCAGTACTTC
CDR3 protein: CASRNLLRGEETQYF

clone size: -
D gene: -
J gene: TRBJ1-3
V gene: TRBV14
CDR3 DNA: TGTGCCAGCAGCCACCTTTCCCCTTGGGGCGAAGGAAACACCATATATTTT
CDR3 protein: CASSHLSPWGEGNTIYF

clone size: -
D gene: TRBD2
J gene: TRBJ2-7
V gene: TRBV28
CDR3 DNA: TGTGCCAGCAGTGAAGGGACTAGCGGGTACCGCGAGCAGTACTTC
CDR3 protein: CASSEGTSGYREQYF

clone size: once
D gene: -
J gene: TRBJ1-1
V gene: TRBV6-1
CDR3 DNA: TGTGCCAGCAGTGATGTCCAGGGTTATACTGAAGCTTTCTTT
CDR3 protein: CASSDVQGYTEAFF

clone size: -
D gene: -
J gene: TRBJ1-1
V gene: TRBV20-1
CDR3 DNA: TGCAGTGCTATAGACCTGGACCAGGCGAGGTGGAACGCTTTCTTT
CDR3 protein: CSAIDLDQARWNAFF